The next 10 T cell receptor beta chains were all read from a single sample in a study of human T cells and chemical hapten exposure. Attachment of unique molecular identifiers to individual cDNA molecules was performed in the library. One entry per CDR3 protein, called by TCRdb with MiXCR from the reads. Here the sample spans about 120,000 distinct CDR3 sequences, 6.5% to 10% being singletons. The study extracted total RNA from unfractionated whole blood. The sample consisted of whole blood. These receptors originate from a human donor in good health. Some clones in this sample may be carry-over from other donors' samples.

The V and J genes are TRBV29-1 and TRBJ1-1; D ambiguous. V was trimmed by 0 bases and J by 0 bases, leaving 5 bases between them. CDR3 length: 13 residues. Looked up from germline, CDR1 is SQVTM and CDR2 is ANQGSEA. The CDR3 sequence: CSVEDLMNTEAFF. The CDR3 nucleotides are TGCAGCGTTGAAGATCTAATGAACACTGAAGCTTTCTTT. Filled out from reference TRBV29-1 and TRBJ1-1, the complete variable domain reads SAVISQKPSRDICQRGTSLTIQCQVDSQVTMMFWYRQQPGQSLTLIATANQGSEATYESGFVIDKFPISRPNLTFSTLTVSNMSPEDSSIYLCSVEDLMNTEAFFGQGTRLTVV.

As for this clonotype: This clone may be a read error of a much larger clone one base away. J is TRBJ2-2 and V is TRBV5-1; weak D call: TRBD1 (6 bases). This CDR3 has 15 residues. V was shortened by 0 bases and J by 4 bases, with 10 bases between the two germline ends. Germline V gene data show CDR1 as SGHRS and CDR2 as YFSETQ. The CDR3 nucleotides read TGCGCCAGCAGCTTGGTGGACAGACCCACCGGGGAGCTGTTTTTT. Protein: CASSLVDRPTGELFF.

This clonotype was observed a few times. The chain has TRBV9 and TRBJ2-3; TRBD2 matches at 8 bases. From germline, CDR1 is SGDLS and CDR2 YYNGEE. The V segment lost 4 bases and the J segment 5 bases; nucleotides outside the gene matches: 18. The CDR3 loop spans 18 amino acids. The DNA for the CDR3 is TGTGCCAGCAGCTCTACATGGTACAGCGGGGGCCCCGAAGATACGCAGTATTTT. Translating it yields CASSSTWYSGGPEDTQYF.

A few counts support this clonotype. CDR3 nucleotides: TGTGCCAGCACGGACAGGCTAGTCACCGGGGAGCTGTTTTTT. Amino acid sequence: CASTDRLVTGELFF. The chain joins TRBV27 to TRBJ2-2; 7 bases are shared with TRBD1. J was trimmed by 4 bases and V by 7 bases; bases with no gene match: 6. Germline CDR1 is MNHEY and CDR2 is SMNVEV (reference sequence). CDR3 length: 14 amino acids.

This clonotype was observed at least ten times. The CDR3 here is CATSDPGKNYGYTF. Written as DNA, the CDR3 is TGTGCCACCAGTGACCCGGGAAAGAACTATGGCTACACCTTC. The chain recombines TRBV24-1 with TRBJ1-2; no firm D call. Trimming left V 4 bases short and J 2 bases short, with 10 bases between. CDR1 is KGHDR, CDR2 SFDVKD, per germline. The CDR3 contains 14 residues.

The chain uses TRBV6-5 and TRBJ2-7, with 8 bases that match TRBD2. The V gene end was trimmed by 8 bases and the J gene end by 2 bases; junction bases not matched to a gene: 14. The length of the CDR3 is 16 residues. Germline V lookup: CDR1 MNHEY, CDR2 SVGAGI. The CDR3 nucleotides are TGTGCCAGCTCCAAGGGTGAACCCGGGAGGGCCTACGAGCAGTACTTC. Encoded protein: CASSKGEPGRAYEQYF.

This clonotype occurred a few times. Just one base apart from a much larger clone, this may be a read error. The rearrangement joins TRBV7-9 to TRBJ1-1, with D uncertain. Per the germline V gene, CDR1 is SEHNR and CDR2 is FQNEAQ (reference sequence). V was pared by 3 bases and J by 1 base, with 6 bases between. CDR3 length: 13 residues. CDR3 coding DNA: TGTGCCAGCAGCTTTGCAGGGAACACTGAAGCTTTCTTT. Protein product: CASSFAGNTEAFF.

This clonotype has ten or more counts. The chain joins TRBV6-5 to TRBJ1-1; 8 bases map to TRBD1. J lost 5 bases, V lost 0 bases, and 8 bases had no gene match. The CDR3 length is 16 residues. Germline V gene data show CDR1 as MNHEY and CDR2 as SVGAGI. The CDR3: CASSYSAQGGWTEAFF. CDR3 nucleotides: TGTGCCAGCAGTTACTCTGCACAGGGGGGATGGACTGAAGCTTTCTTT.

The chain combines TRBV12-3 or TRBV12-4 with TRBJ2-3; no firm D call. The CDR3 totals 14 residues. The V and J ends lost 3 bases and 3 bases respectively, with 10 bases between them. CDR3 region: CASSLKQRTDTQYF. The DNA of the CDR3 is TGTGCCAGCAGTTTGAAACAGAGAACAGATACGCAGTATTTT.

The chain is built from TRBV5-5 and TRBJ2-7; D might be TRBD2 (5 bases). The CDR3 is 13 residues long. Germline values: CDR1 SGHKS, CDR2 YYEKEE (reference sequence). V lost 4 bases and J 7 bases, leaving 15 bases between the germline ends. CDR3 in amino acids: CASSLTRTSEQYF. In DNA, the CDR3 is TGTGCCAGCAGCCTTACTAGAACGAGTGAGCAGTACTTC.